This T cell receptor beta chain was captured in a study of blood T cell repertoires in COVID-19. On the study more broadly: Donors in the United States, Italy and Spain gave samples during acute or convalescent COVID-19.

Produced via immunoSEQ multiplex PCR; TCRdb's table is partial and in-frame only. This sample has 130,000 or so clones, with about 80% found just once. The germline gives CDR1 LGHDT, CDR2 YNNKEL (reference sequence). J gave up 5 bases and V 0 bases, and 7 bases lay outside the gene matches. This CDR3 comprises 16 residues. Participant-given clinical history determined each cohort assignment. This TCR was recovered from a man in his forties with acute COVID-19. The specimen sequenced was PBMCs or T cells enriched from blood (not recorded which). The rearrangement joins TRBV3-1 (or the pseudogene TRBV3-2) to TRBJ2-5; TRBD2 agrees at 9 bases. CDR3 DNA: TGTGCCAGCAGCCAAGAGCGGGGGGGCGAGGGCGAGACCCAGTACTTC. Its translation: CASSQERGGEGETQYF.